This T cell receptor beta chain was recorded in a study of beta chain features in type 1 diabetes. Study observations and caveats: It was not settled here whether HLA type affects TCRB rearrangement. Significant though moderate, a shortening of TCRB CDR3s appeared in all four CD4+ subsets of Type 1 diabetes patients.

Losses at the gene ends were 3 bases for V and 6 bases for J; bases not matched to a gene: 1. Looked up from germline, CDR1 is ENHRY and CDR2 is SYGVKD. The CDR3 consists of 14 residues. Sorting gave populations that all exceeded 98% purity. The study reverse transcribed the entire isolated RNA, so it sequenced expressed TCRB transcripts. Naive, central memory and regulatory T cell samples came to a mean of approximately 3.6 million reads. Repertoires were generated with immunoSEQ multiplex PCR, while TCRdb's copy carries only in-frame clones and drops some. The sample contains under 400,000 clones, roughly 15% of which appear only once. This clone was counted between two and nine times. The antigen is undetermined.

This chain uses TRBV10-3 with TRBJ2-1, with 11 nucleotides matching TRBD2. The sequencing sample was made of central memory CD4+ T cells from blood. This TCR derives from a man aged 30 to 45 in good health. The CDR3 DNA follows: TGTGCCATCAGTGAACTAGCGGGGGTCAATGAGCAGTTCTTC. Amino acids: CAISELAGVNEQFF.